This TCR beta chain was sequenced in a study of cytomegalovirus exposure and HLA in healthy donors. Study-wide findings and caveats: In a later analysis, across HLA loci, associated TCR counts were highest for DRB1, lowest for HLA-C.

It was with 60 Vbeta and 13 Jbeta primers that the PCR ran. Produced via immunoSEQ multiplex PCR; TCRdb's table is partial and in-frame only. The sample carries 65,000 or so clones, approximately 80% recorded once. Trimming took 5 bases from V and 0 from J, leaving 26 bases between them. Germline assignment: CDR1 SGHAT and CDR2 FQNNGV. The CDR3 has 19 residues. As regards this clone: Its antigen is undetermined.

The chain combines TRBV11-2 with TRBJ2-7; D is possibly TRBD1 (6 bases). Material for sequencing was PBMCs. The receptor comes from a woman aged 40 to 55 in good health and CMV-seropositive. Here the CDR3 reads CASSPLTISGTSPSYEQYF. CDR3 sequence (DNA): TGTGCCAGCAGCCCTTTAACGATTTCCGGGACATCGCCCTCCTACGAGCAGTACTTC.